This passage covers 12 T cell receptor beta chains from one sample sequenced in a study of T cells after yellow fever vaccination. TCRdb re-called the 5' RACE reads with MiXCR, one entry per CDR3 protein. The data hold 100,000 to 150,000 distinct CDR3 sequences, with 8.9% observed a single time. This sample comprised CD8+ T cells sorted from PBMCs, obtained on the day of the yellow fever booster vaccination. The receptors stem from a man aged 18 to 30 who received the YFV17D yellow fever vaccine.

The sample holds many counts of this clonotype. The chain couples TRBV4-3 to TRBJ2-7; the D is unclear. V shed 4 bases and J shed 7 bases, with 17 bases lying between them. In germline, CDR1 is LGHNA, CDR2 YSLEER. The CDR3 contains 14 residues. In DNA, the CDR3 is TGCGCCAGCAGCCTAACCGGCGCCCCAAGTGAGCAGTACTTC. It is translated as CASSLTGAPSEQYF.

The chain is built from TRBV7-9 and TRBJ2-5; D unclear. Trimming stripped 4 bases from V and 0 bases from J, with 9 bases between. The CDR3 sequence is 14 residues long. Germline V gene data show CDR1 as SEHNR and CDR2 as FQNEAQ (reference sequence). In DNA, the CDR3 is TGTGCCAGCAGCTCGGACGGAAACCAAGAGACCCAGTACTTC. The encoded protein is CASSSDGNQETQYF.

This clonotype appeared a few times. This chain uses TRBV20-1 with TRBJ1-5; D is uncertain. In germline, CDR1 is DFQATT, CDR2 SNEGSKA (reference sequence). Trimming took 1 base from V and 1 from J, leaving 11 bases between them. The CDR3 has 15 residues. DNA of the CDR3: TGCAGTGCTAGAGTGAAGGGTATAAGCAATCAGCCCCAGCATTTT. It encodes CSARVKGISNQPQHF.

The V and J genes are TRBV5-6 and TRBJ2-7; D might be TRBD1 (5 bases). The CDR3 is 16 amino acids. V was shortened by 3 bases and J by 0 bases, with 16 bases between the two germline ends. The V gene's germline CDR1 is SGHDT and CDR2 YYEEEE. CDR3 in DNA: TGTGCCAGCAGCTATGAAAAGGGGCCCCTCTCCTACGAGCAGTACTTC. It translates to CASSYEKGPLSYEQYF.

This clonotype was counted between two and nine times. The gene calls are TRBV19 and TRBJ1-2; a weak D match, TRBD1 (6 bases). CDR3 length: 14 residues. Germline CDR1 reads LNHDA; CDR2 reads SQIVND (reference sequence). The V end lost 7 bases, the J end lost 2 bases, and 14 bases lay between the germline ends. The CDR3 reads CASMGAGVNYGYTF. In nucleotides, the CDR3 is TGTGCCAGTATGGGGGCAGGGGTAAACTATGGCTACACCTTC. The entire variable domain, with the rest obtained from reference TRBV19 and TRBJ1-2, is as follows: DGGITQSPKYLFRKEGQNVTLSCEQNLNHDAMYWYRQDPGQGLRLIYYSQIVNDFQKGDIAEGYSVSREKKESFPLTVTSAQKNPTAFYLCASMGAGVNYGYTFGSGTRLTVV.

V and J are TRBV7-9 and TRBJ1-1; unclear D gene. The CDR3 length is 13 residues. Germline V gene sequence: CDR1 SEHNR, CDR2 FQNEAQ (reference sequence). V lost 1 base and J 7 bases, leaving 10 bases between the germline ends. CDR3 residues: CASSLGRGIEAFF. The CDR3 DNA is TGTGCCAGCAGCTTAGGTCGGGGAATTGAAGCTTTCTTT. Using reference TRBV7-9 and TRBJ1-1 for the parts outside the CDR3, the full variable domain is DTGVSQNPRHKITKRGQNVTFRCDPISEHNRLYWYRQTLGQGPEFLTYFQNEAQLEKSRLLSDRFSAERPKGSFSTLEIQRTEQGDSAMYLCASSLGRGIEAFFGQGTRLTVV.

This chain joins TRBV4-3 and TRBJ2-3, with D uncertain. V lost 0 bases to trimming and J lost 0 bases, with 4 bases between them. Germline-derived CDR1 and CDR2 are LGHNA and YSLEER. This CDR3 spans 14 amino acids. The CDR3 DNA sequence: TGCGCCAGCAGCCAAGATTACAGCACAGATACGCAGTATTTT. Amino acid sequence: CASSQDYSTDTQYF.

This chain connects TRBV19 to TRBJ2-2; D uncertain. This CDR3 is 14 amino acids long. Trimming cost V 1 base and J 8 bases, with 11 bases left between them. Per germline, CDR1 LNHDA and CDR2 SQIVND (reference sequence). The CDR3 coding sequence is TGTGCCAGTAGTATAGGTGCGGCAGCTGGGGAGCTGTTTTTT. Translating gives CASSIGAAAGELFF.

This clonotype was seen once. The CDR3 reads CASGGQASSYEQYV. The CDR3, as DNA: TGTGCCAGCGGAGGACAGGCCAGCTCCTACGAGCAGTACGTC. The J gene is TRBJ2-7, the V gene TRBV21-1; the table's D call TRBD1 went unverified against the DNA. TRBV21-1 is classified as a pseudogene. There are 14 residues in the CDR3.

This clonotype was recorded a few times. The CDR3 region is CASSQGQGTSNNEQFF. The DNA of the CDR3 is TGTGCCAGCAGCCAAGGTCAGGGGACTAGCAACAATGAGCAGTTCTTC. V and J are TRBV4-2 and TRBJ2-1; 9 nucleotides line up with TRBD2. The J segment lost 5 bases and the V segment lost 1 base, leaving 6 bases of the junction unmatched. The CDR3 is 16 residues long. Germline CDR1 and CDR2: LGHNA and YNFKEQ.

This clonotype was detected many times. The CDR3 is CASSQDLQQFNEKLFF. The DNA for the CDR3 is TGTGCCAGCAGCCAAGATCTCCAGCAATTTAATGAAAAACTGTTTTTT. The V gene is TRBV4-2, the J gene TRBJ1-4, with D hard to call. Germline V gene lookup returns CDR1 LGHNA and CDR2 YNFKEQ. CDR3 length: 16 amino acids. Trimming pared 0 bases from V and 4 bases from J, leaving 12 bases between.

This clonotype was picked up a small number of times. This chain connects TRBV7-9 to TRBJ2-3; TRBD2 matches 9 bases. CDR3 length: 15 residues. Germline V gives CDR1 SEHNR, CDR2 FQNEAQ (reference sequence). V lost 2 bases to trimming and J lost 6 bases; unmatched junction nucleotides: 6. The CDR3, as DNA: TGTGCCAGCAGCTTATTGCAGCGGGGGGCCGATACGCAGTATTTT. Residues: CASSLLQRGADTQYF.